The entry below gives a single T cell receptor (beta chain) sequence along with its context. The antigen is undetermined. The primer mix had 60 Vbeta and 13 Jbeta primers. Assay used: immunoSEQ multiplex PCR; TCRdb lists only in-frame clones, some missing. This table holds some 180,000 clones. The data were taken from a study of cytomegalovirus exposure and HLA in healthy donors. General study points: It was approximately 150 TCR beta chains that were listed as cytomegalovirus-associated. When the data were analyzed later, several of the most significant clusters appeared to be linked to common viral pathogens.

With 6 bases removed from V and 5 bases from J, the gap between germline ends came to 16 bases. Germline V CDR1 and CDR2: ENHRY, SYGVKD. The CDR3 has 14 residues. Sequenced material: PBMCs. The clonotype comes from a man aged 30 to 45 in good health and CMV-seronegative. This sequence joins TRBV10-3 and TRBJ1-1; perhaps TRBD1 as D (5 bases). The CDR3 DNA sequence: TGTGCCATCAGAGGGAGTCTGGGGGGGACTGAAGCTTTCTTT. Its translation is CAIRGSLGGTEAFF.